This T cell receptor (beta chain) originates from a study of STAT5B mutations in CD4+ large granular lymphocyte leukemia. Study-level points and caveats: No patients shared main leukemic clonotypes, though 20% to 25% appeared at low frequency elsewhere. 8/27 top patient clones versus 2/35 control clones were TRBV06-family. Without putative leukemic clones, patient CD4-sorted repertoires remained more clonal than healthy CD4+ repertoires.

Original processing methods: A productive frequency of 2.59 x 10-5 was the lowest detectable. Measured with immunoSEQ multiplex PCR; TCRdb has only the in-frame clones, and not every one. V and J calls and clone size are as listed in that table; D and trimming were resolved from the DNA. The sample has about 48,000 clones; roughly three quarters are singletons. With respect to this clone: Its antigen is currently unknown.

Trimming removed 8 bases at V and 5 bases at J, with 20 bases between. The CDR3 loop spans 14 amino acids. Germline V gene sequence: CDR1 GTSNPN, CDR2 SVGIG (reference sequence). The chain combines TRBV30 with TRBJ2-3; perhaps TRBD1 as D (5 bases). The sequenced sample was CD4+ T cells from blood buffy coats. The receptor's source is a human donor in good health. The CDR3 DNA follows: TGTGCCGTAGACTGGGGCCACATTTTAGATACGCAGTATTTT. Translated, it gives CAVDWGHILDTQYF.